The 5 T cell receptor beta chains listed next were all sequenced from one sample in a study of T-cell reconstitution after alpha-beta-depleted transplantation in children. Unique molecular identifiers tagged the TCRbeta library. TCRdb passed the PCR reads through MiXCR, listing each CDR3 protein once. There are almost 400,000 distinct CDR3 sequences in the sample; approximately 20% occur only once, and less than 4.5% lies in the top ten. The specimen comprised PBMCs from the stem cell graft donor, sampled from the stem cell graft. The receptors stem from a human donor who donated a stem cell graft to a child with acute myeloid leukemia.

This clonotype was seen a handful of times. V is TRBV5-1 and J is TRBJ1-5; no firm D call. Germline-derived CDR1 and CDR2 are SGHRS and YFSETQ. The CDR3 is made up of 14 amino acids. Trimming stripped 5 bases from V and 6 bases from J, with 15 bases between. In DNA form, the CDR3 reads TGCGCCAGCAGTGGCGGAGATCCAGGTCAGCCCCAGCATTTT. It specifies CASSGGDPGQPQHF. Combining the CDR3 with reference TRBV5-1 and TRBJ1-5 gives the whole variable domain KAGVTQTPRYLIKTRGQQVTLSCSPISGHRSVSWYQQTPGQGLQFLFEYFSETQRNKGNFPGRFSGRQFSNSRSEMNVSTLELGDSALYLCASSGGDPGQPQHFGDGTRLSIL.

The chain joins TRBV2 to TRBJ1-2; tentative D call: TRBD1 (5 bases). Per the germline V gene, CDR1 is SNHLY and CDR2 is FYNNEI. The CDR3 extends over 13 amino acids. V lost 5 bases to trimming and J lost 4 bases, with 11 bases between them. CDR3 region: CASSMQGLYGYTF. The CDR3, as DNA: TGTGCCAGCAGTATGCAGGGACTCTATGGCTACACCTTC.

J is TRBJ1-2 and V is TRBV7-3; D is ambiguous. Trimming left V 0 bases short and J 4 bases short, with 15 bases between. In germline, CDR1 is SGHTA, CDR2 FQGTGA. This CDR3 has 16 amino acids. The DNA of the CDR3 is TGTGCCAGCAGCTTAACGGCAGGCGAGTCCTCCTATGGCTACACCTTC. This gives the protein CASSLTAGESSYGYTF.

Worth noting for this clonotype: A read error may account for a junction end that differs from germline. The V and J genes are TRBV12-3 or TRBV12-4 and TRBJ2-1; TRBD2 matches at 7 bases. The CDR3 is made up of 15 amino acids. CDR3 nucleotide sequence: TGTGCCTGCAGTTTGGGGAGCGGGAACTACAATGAGCAGTTCTTC. It encodes CACSLGSGNYNEQFF.

The rearrangement uses TRBV20-1 and TRBJ1-2, with D possibly TRBD1 on 5 matching bases. Germline V gives CDR1 DFQATT, CDR2 SNEGSKA (reference sequence). The CDR3 sequence is 15 residues long. V was trimmed by 6 bases and J by 0 bases, leaving 17 bases between them. The CDR3 spells CSAELGQAANYGYTF. CDR3 coding DNA: TGCAGTGCAGAACTCGGACAAGCAGCTAACTATGGCTACACCTTC.